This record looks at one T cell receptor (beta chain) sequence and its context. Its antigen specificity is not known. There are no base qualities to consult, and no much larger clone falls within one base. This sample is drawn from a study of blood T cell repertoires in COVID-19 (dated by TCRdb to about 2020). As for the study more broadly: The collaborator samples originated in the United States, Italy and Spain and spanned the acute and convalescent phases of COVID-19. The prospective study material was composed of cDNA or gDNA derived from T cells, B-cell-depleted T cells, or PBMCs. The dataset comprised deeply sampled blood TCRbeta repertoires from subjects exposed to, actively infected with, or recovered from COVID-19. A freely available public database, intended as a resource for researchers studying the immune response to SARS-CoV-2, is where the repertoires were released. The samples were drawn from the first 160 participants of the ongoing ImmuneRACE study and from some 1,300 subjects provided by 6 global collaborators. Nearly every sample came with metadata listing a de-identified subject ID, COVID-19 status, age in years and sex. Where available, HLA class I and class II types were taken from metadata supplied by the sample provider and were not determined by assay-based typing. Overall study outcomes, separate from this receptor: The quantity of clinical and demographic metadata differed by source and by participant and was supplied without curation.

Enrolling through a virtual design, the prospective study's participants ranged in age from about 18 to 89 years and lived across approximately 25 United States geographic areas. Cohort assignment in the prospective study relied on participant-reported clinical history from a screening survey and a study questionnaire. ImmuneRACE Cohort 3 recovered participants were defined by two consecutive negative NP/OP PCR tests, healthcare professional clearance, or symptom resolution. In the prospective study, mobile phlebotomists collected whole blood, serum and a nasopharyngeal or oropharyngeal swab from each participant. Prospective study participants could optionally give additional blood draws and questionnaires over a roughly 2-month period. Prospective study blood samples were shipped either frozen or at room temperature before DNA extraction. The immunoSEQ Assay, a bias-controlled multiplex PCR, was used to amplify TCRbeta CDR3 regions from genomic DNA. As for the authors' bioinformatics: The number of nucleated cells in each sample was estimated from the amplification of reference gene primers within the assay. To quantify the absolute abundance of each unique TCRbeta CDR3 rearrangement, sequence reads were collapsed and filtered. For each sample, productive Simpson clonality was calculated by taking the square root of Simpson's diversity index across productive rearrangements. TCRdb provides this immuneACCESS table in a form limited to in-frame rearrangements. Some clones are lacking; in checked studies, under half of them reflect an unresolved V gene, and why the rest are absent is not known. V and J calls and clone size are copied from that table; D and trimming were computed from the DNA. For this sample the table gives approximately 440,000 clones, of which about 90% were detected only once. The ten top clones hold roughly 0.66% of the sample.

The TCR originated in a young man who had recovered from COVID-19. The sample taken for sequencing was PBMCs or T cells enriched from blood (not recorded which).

The DNA sequence is as follows: TGTGCCAGCAGTTACTCGGGTCGACCGAGGGCCTACGAGCAGTACTTC. Protein translation: CASSYSGRPRAYEQYF. The rearrangement joined TRBV6-5 to TRBJ2-7; a weak D assignment points to TRBD2 (5 bases agree). The trim is 0 bases for V and 2 bases for J, with a gap of 14 bases between the germline ends. The CDR3 covers 16 residues, taking in both the cysteine and the phenylalanine. Only the CDR3 DNA is retained, 48 bases long and in frame from the first base. The germline V gene encodes CDR1 MNHEY and CDR2 SVGAGI.